The subject of this entry is one T cell receptor beta chain. The V end lost 2 bases, the J end lost 5 bases, and 6 bases lay between the germline ends. CDR3 size: 12 residues. The V gene's germline CDR1 is LGHDT and CDR2 YNNKEL (reference sequence). The data are from a study of blood T cell repertoires in COVID-19. Study-wide context: The United States, Italy and Spain supplied acute and convalescent COVID-19 samples.

Clones were sequenced by immunoSEQ multiplex PCR, and TCRdb holds only the in-frame ones, with some missing. The data contain 200,000 to 300,000 clones, around 81% of them singletons. Sequenced sample: peripheral blood. The receptor was derived from a woman aged 80 or over with COVID-19, enrolled during active disease. V usage is TRBV3-1 (or the pseudogene TRBV3-2) and J usage is TRBJ1-2; no definite D call. The CDR3 protein is CASSQTGYGYTF. The CDR3 DNA sequence: TGTGCCAGCAGCCAAACGGGATATGGCTACACCTTC.